A single sample gave rise to the 28 T cell receptor beta chains below, sequenced in a study of glioma-infiltrating T cells after dendritic cell vaccination. Some clones are missing from TCRdb's copy, which holds only in-frame ones; the method was immunoSEQ multiplex PCR. The data show 75,000 to 100,000 clones, around 80% seen once. This sample comprised blood, obtained before dendritic cell vaccination. These receptors were taken from a human donor with glioblastoma.

V usage is TRBV5-1 and J usage is TRBJ2-7, with a possible D match to TRBD1 (5 bases). Germline V gives CDR1 SGHRS, CDR2 YFSETQ. The CDR3 is 12 residues long. Trimming took off 0 bases at V and 8 bases at J, with 9 bases between the two ends. The CDR3 is CASSLEGAQQYF. CDR3 nucleotides: TGCGCCAGCAGCTTGGAAGGGGCGCAGCAGTACTTC.

The chain carries TRBV18 and TRBJ2-2, with D possibly TRBD1 on 6 matching bases. CDR1 and CDR2 (germline): KGHSH, LQKENI. The V end lost 5 bases, the J end lost 7 bases, and 17 bases lay between the germline ends. The CDR3 consists of 15 residues. CDR3 protein: CASSVSTGSSGELFF. As DNA, the CDR3 is TGTGCCAGCTCAGTGTCCACAGGGAGTAGCGGGGAGCTGTTTTTT.

This chain links TRBV10-1 with TRBJ2-5; the match to TRBD1 covers 9 bases. Trimming at V came to 4 bases and at J to 2 bases, leaving 5 bases not matched to a gene. The CDR3 length is 15 residues. Germline V gene sequence: CDR1 WNHNN, CDR2 SYGVQD (reference sequence). The CDR3 DNA reads TGCGCCAGCAGTGCGGGACAGGGCCCTCAAGAGACCCAGTACTTC. Protein product: CASSAGQGPQETQYF.

The chain is built from TRBV5-1 and TRBJ1-6, with 7 bases lining up with TRBD1. V was pared by 7 bases and J by 9 bases, with 16 bases of the junction left unmatched. The CDR3 extends over 16 amino acids. CDR1 and CDR2 from the germline V gene are SGHRS and YFSETQ. This chain's CDR3 is CASRAPGQKVGSPLHF. In DNA form, the CDR3 reads TGCGCCAGCCGAGCTCCGGGACAGAAAGTAGGTTCACCCCTCCACTTT.

This clone has a single count. The rearrangement links TRBV21-1 to TRBJ1-5. TRBV21-1 is designated a pseudogene. CDR3 length: 14 residues. The CDR3 reads CASSKGLSLQPQHF. The CDR3 bases are TGTGCCAGCAGCAAAGGGTTAAGCCTTCAGCCCCAGCATTTT.

The rearrangement links TRBV7-3 to TRBJ2-5; 9 bases align to TRBD2. The CDR3 extends over 14 amino acids. Unmatched junction bases numbered 8, after V lost 5 bases and J lost 7 bases. From germline, CDR1 is SGHTA and CDR2 FQGTGA. In DNA, the CDR3 is TGTGCCAGCAGCCCCGCGGGAGGGCCGGGGACCCAGTACTTC. This sequence encodes CASSPAGGPGTQYF.

This chain joins TRBV10-1 and TRBJ1-1; a weak D match, TRBD1 (5 bases). CDR1 and CDR2 from the germline V gene are WNHNN and SYGVQD (reference sequence). With 0 bases removed from V and 6 bases from J, the gap between germline ends came to 17 bases. The CDR3 runs to 16 residues. The CDR3 here is CASSESKSGGWSEAFF. CDR3 nucleotide sequence: TGCGCCAGCAGTGAGTCCAAATCTGGGGGGTGGTCTGAAGCTTTCTTT.

This clone was recorded only once. CDR3 coding DNA: TGTGCCAGCAGTCATGGACAGGGTACGAACACTGAAGCTTTCTTT. It encodes CASSHGQGTNTEAFF. V and J are TRBV6-1 and TRBJ1-1; 8 nucleotides align to TRBD1. Germline assignment: CDR1 MNHNS and CDR2 SASEGT. V trimming: 5 bases; J trimming: 1 base; junction bases outside the gene matches: 6. CDR3 length equals 15 residues.

The rearrangement uses TRBV4-1 and TRBJ1-6; perhaps TRBD1 as D (5 bases). Germline CDR1 MGHRA, CDR2 YSYEKL. The CDR3 spans 15 residues. V lost 0 bases to trimming and J lost 8 bases, with 11 bases between them. In DNA form, the CDR3 reads TGCGCCAGCAGCCAAGAGGGGGACTTCTATTCACCCCTCCACTTT. This sequence encodes CASSQEGDFYSPLHF.

This clone has only a few counts. The rearrangement uses TRBV30 and TRBJ2-7, with 9 bases matching TRBD1. This CDR3 contains 13 residues. The germline V gene encodes CDR1 GTSNPN and CDR2 SVGIG (reference sequence). With 8 bases clipped from V and 4 bases from J, the junction kept 9 bases outside the gene matches. The CDR3 region has the DNA TGTGCCGGGGGGGGGACAGGGTGGTACGAGCAGTACTTC. Translating gives CAGGGTGWYEQYF.

This clone was detected only once. J is TRBJ1-1 and V is TRBV11-1; D perhaps matches TRBD1 (6 bases). V was shortened by 4 bases and J by 1 base, with 16 bases between the two germline ends. Per germline, CDR1 SGHAT and CDR2 FQDESV (reference sequence). The CDR3 totals 16 residues. The DNA for the CDR3 is TGTGCCAGCAGCTCTACAGGGTCTGGAAGGAACACTGAAGCTTTCTTT. Amino acid sequence: CASSSTGSGRNTEAFF.

The chain couples TRBV5-6 to TRBJ1-1; maybe TRBD1 (6 bases). CDR3 size: 15 residues. Germline CDR1 reads SGHDT; CDR2 reads YYEEEE. V lost 4 bases and J 1 base, leaving 14 bases between the germline ends. CDR3 coding DNA: TGTGCCAGCAGCCGCGCCGGGACAAGGAACACTGAAGCTTTCTTT. Residues: CASSRAGTRNTEAFF.

The chain carries TRBV28 and TRBJ2-2; TRBD2 is a possible D gene (7 bases). The CDR3 loop spans 15 amino acids. V lost 6 bases and J 3 bases, leaving 14 bases between the germline ends. Germline lookup yields CDR1 MDHEN and CDR2 SYDVKM. CDR3 in DNA: TGTGCCAGCAGCCCTGGGGGGGCGCACACCGGGGAGCTGTTTTTT. Its translation is CASSPGGAHTGELFF.

This CDR3 is CASSLVPGHNYGYTF. DNA of the CDR3: TGTGCCAGCAGTTTAGTCCCAGGGCACAACTATGGCTACACCTTC. The rearrangement uses TRBV27 and TRBJ1-2; possibly TRBD1 for D (5 bases). V was shortened by 2 bases and J by 2 bases, with 12 bases between the two germline ends. This CDR3 spans 15 amino acids. Germline CDR1 and CDR2: MNHEY and SMNVEV (reference sequence).

V usage is TRBV6-1 and J usage is TRBJ2-7, with D perhaps TRBD1 (6 bases). Germline V gene sequence: CDR1 MNHNS, CDR2 SASEGT. The CDR3 has 14 residues. Deletions cut 6 bases from V and 6 bases from J, with 18 bases between. CDR3 bases: TGTGCCAGCAGACAGGGAAACAGTGGGACCGAGCAGTACTTC. Translated, it gives CASRQGNSGTEQYF.

The gene calls are TRBV18 and TRBJ1-2, with D possibly TRBD1 on 6 matching bases. V lost 2 bases and J 1 base, leaving 20 bases between the germline ends. The CDR3 contains 18 residues. The germline gives CDR1 KGHSH, CDR2 LQKENI. DNA for the CDR3: TGTGCCAGCTCACCAGTTCCCGACGCAACAGGGTATAACTATGGCTACACCTTC. As protein: CASSPVPDATGYNYGYTF.

The chain combines TRBV10-2 with TRBJ1-4; D might be TRBD1 (5 bases). Germline values: CDR1 WSHSY, CDR2 SAAADI. The V end was cut by 6 bases, the J end by 0 bases, with 17 bases between. This CDR3 region has 17 residues. The CDR3 DNA reads TGCGCCAGCAGGGACACCCGAATAGGAGCAACTAATGAAAAACTGTTTTTT. This encodes CASRDTRIGATNEKLFF.

The genes are TRBV18 and TRBJ1-3; no reliable D call. The CDR3 spans 18 residues. Per the germline V gene, CDR1 is KGHSH and CDR2 is LQKENI. Trimming removed 1 base from V and 0 bases from J, with 16 bases in between. The CDR3 protein is CASSPQPPVFFSGNTIYF. The CDR3 bases are TGTGCCAGCTCACCACAGCCCCCTGTGTTTTTCTCTGGAAACACCATATATTTT.

This chain connects TRBV5-1 to TRBJ2-7; D is uncertain. The CDR3 consists of 12 residues. Trimming left V 2 bases short and J 6 bases short, with 9 bases between. CDR1 is SGHRS and CDR2 is YFSETQ in the germline V gene. The CDR3 coding sequence is TGCGCCAGCAGCTTTCCAGGTACCGAGCAGTACTTC. It encodes CASSFPGTEQYF.

V usage is TRBV2 and J usage is TRBJ1-2, with TRBD1 as a possible D gene (6 bases). The V end lost 6 bases, the J end lost 2 bases, and 13 bases lay between the germline ends. Germline V CDR1 and CDR2: SNHLY, FYNNEI. This CDR3 has 14 amino acids. The CDR3 loop is CASRATGQNYGYTF. Here the CDR3 DNA reads TGTGCCAGCAGGGCCACTGGACAGAACTATGGCTACACCTTC.

The CDR3 nucleotides read TGTGCCAGCAGCGGAGGGGCAGGACTCATGAACACTGAAGCTTTCTTT. Protein product: CASSGGAGLMNTEAFF. The chain combines TRBV7-9 with TRBJ1-1, with D possibly matching TRBD1 (5 bases). Germline lookup yields CDR1 SEHNR and CDR2 FQNEAQ (reference sequence). Trimming stripped 5 bases from V and 0 bases from J, with 16 bases between. The CDR3 covers 16 residues.

The V call is TRBV7-3, the J call TRBJ2-1; 12 bases agree with TRBD2. V was clipped by 5 bases and J by 6 bases; unmatched bases: 11. From germline, CDR1 is SGHTA and CDR2 FQGTGA. The CDR3 is 17 residues long. CDR3 sequence (DNA): TGTGCCAGCAGCCCCTCTAGCGGGGGGGCCGAATTCAATGAGCAGTTCTTC. As protein: CASSPSSGGAEFNEQFF.

This chain joins TRBV9 and TRBJ2-7; TRBD1 matches 7 bases. The germline gives CDR1 SGDLS, CDR2 YYNGEE. Trimming cost V 4 bases and J 0 bases; bases outside gene matches: 7. This CDR3 contains 15 residues. Written as DNA, the CDR3 is TGTGCCAGCAGCCCCCGACAGGGCGACTCCTACGAGCAGTACTTC. This codes for CASSPRQGDSYEQYF. The entire variable domain, with the rest obtained from reference TRBV9 and TRBJ2-7, is as follows: DSGVTQTPKHLITATGQRVTLRCSPRSGDLSVYWYQQSLDQGLQFLIQYYNGEERAKGNILERFSAQQFPDLHSELNLSSLELGDSALYFCASSPRQGDSYEQYFGPGTRLTVT.

The V gene is TRBV28, the J gene TRBJ2-3; TRBD2 aligns across 14 bases. Germline V gene sequence: CDR1 MDHEN, CDR2 SYDVKM. The V gene end was trimmed by 5 bases and the J gene end by 5 bases; junction bases not matched to a gene: 6. The CDR3 runs 16 residues. The CDR3 DNA reads as TGTGCCAGCAGTCCGGGACTAGCGGGAGTAGGAGATACGCAGTATTTT. Translated: CASSPGLAGVGDTQYF.

The chain employs TRBV7-8 and TRBJ1-2; possibly TRBD1 for D (6 bases). The CDR3 consists of 17 residues. Germline CDR1 reads SGHVS; CDR2 reads FQNEAQ. Between the trimmed V and J ends, which lost 5 bases and 5 bases, there was a span of 24 bases. The CDR3 loop is CASSILPPSGTKYGYTF. The CDR3 DNA reads as TGTGCCAGCAGCATACTGCCCCCGTCCGGGACAAAGTATGGCTACACCTTC.

The chain employs TRBV6-5 and TRBJ1-2, with 12 bases fitting TRBD1. This CDR3 has 15 amino acids. The germline CDR1 and CDR2 sequences are MNHEY and SVGAGI. The trim removed 5 bases at V and 2 bases at J, leaving 3 bases unmatched. In DNA form, the CDR3 reads TGTGCCAGCAGTAAAGGGACAGGGGGCAACTATGGCTACACCTTC. Residues: CASSKGTGGNYGYTF.

V and J are TRBV7-9 and TRBJ2-5, with TRBD1 identical over 8 bases. CDR3 length: 14 residues. The germline V gene has CDR1 SEHNR and CDR2 FQNEAQ (reference sequence). With V trimmed by 3 bases and J by 1 base, 1 base remained unmatched. This chain's CDR3 is CASSFGTGQETQYF. DNA of the CDR3: TGTGCCAGCAGCTTCGGGACAGGCCAAGAGACCCAGTACTTC.

This chain joins TRBV11-2 and TRBJ2-1; 8 bases line up with TRBD2. With 6 bases clipped from V and 6 bases from J, the junction kept 13 bases outside the gene matches. The CDR3 has 16 amino acids. CDR1 and CDR2 (germline): SGHAT, FQNNGV. The DNA for the CDR3 is TGTGCCAGCAGTCCAACTGTAACCGCGGGGGGCAATGAGCAGTTCTTC. Amino acids: CASSPTVTAGGNEQFF.